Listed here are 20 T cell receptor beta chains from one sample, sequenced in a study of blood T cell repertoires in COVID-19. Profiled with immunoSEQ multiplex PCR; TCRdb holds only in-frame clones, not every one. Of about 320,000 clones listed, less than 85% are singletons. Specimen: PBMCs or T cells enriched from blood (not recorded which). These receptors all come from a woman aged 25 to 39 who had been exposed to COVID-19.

The CDR3 loop reads CASSPMSTGGNTEAFF. CDR3 coding DNA: TGTGCCAGCAGCCCAATGTCGACAGGGGGGAACACTGAAGCTTTCTTT. The gene calls are TRBV27 and TRBJ1-1; TRBD1 aligns across 9 bases. Germline trimming cut 6 bases from V and 1 base from J; bases unmatched to any gene: 9. CDR3 size: 16 residues. Per the germline V gene, CDR1 is MNHEY and CDR2 is SMNVEV (reference sequence).

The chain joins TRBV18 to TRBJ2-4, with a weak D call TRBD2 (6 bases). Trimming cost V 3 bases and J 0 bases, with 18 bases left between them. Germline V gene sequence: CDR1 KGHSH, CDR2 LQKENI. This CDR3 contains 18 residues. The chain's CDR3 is CASSPTQRVAAAKNIQYF. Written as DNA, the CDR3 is TGTGCCAGCTCACCTACCCAAAGGGTAGCGGCAGCCAAAAACATTCAGTACTTC.

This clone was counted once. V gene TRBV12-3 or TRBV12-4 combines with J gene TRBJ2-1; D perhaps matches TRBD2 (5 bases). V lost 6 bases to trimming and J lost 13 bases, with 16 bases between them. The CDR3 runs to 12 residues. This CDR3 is CASSPLKREQFF. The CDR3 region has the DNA TGTGCCAGCAGCCCTTTGAAGAGGGAACAGTTCTTC.

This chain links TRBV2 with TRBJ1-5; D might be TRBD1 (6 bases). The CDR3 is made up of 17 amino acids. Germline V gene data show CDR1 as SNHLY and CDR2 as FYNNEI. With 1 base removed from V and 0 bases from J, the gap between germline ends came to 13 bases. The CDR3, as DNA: TGTGCCAGCAGTGAAGTTTTGGACAGTTATAGCAATCAGCCCCAGCATTTT. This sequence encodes CASSEVLDSYSNQPQHF.

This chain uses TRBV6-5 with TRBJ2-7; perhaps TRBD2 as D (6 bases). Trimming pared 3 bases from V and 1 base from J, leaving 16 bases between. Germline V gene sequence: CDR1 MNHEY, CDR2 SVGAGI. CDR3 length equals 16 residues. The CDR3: CASSYSGGTASYEQYF. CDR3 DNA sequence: TGTGCCAGCAGTTATTCTGGGGGGACGGCATCCTACGAGCAGTACTTC.

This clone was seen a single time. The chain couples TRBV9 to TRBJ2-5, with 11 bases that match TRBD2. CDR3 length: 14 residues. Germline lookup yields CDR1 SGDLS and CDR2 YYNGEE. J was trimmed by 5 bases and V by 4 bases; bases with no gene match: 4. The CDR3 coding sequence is TGTGCCAGCAGCACCGGACTAGCGGGTGAGACCCAGTACTTC. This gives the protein CASSTGLAGETQYF.

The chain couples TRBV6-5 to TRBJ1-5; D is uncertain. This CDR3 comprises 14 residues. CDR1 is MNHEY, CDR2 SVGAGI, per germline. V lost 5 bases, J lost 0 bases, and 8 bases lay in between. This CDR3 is CASSPRDSNQPQHF. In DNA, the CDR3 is TGTGCCAGCAGTCCGAGAGATAGCAATCAGCCCCAGCATTTT.

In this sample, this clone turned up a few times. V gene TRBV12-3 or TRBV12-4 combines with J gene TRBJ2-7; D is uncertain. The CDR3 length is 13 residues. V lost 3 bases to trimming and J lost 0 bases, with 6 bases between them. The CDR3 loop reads CASSFTPSYEQYF. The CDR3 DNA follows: TGTGCCAGCAGTTTTACTCCCTCCTACGAGCAGTACTTC.

This CDR3 reads CAWSGQGEGEQYF. DNA of the CDR3: TGTGCCTGGAGTGGACAGGGGGAAGGAGAGCAGTACTTC. This sequence joins TRBV30 and TRBJ2-7, with 9 bases fitting TRBD1. The germline V gene encodes CDR1 GTSNPN and CDR2 SVGIG (reference sequence). The CDR3 length is 13 residues. V shed 1 base, J shed 7 bases, and the junction held 5 bases outside the gene matches.

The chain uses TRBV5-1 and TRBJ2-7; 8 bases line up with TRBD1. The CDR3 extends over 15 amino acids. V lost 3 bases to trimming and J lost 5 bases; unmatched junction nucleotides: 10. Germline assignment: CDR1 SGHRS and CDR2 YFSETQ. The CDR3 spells CASSSVQTGVDEQYF. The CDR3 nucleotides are TGCGCCAGCAGCTCCGTACAGACAGGGGTCGACGAGCAGTACTTC.

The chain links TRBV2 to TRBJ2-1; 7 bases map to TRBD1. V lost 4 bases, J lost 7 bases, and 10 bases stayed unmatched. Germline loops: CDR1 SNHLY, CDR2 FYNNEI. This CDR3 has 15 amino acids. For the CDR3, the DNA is TGTGCCAGCAGTGGGGGACAGCCTGGGTTTAATGAGCAGTTCTTC. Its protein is CASSGGQPGFNEQFF.

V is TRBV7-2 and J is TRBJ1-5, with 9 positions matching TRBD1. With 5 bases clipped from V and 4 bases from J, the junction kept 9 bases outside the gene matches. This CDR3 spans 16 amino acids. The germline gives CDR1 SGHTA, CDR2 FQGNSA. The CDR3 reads CASSPTGTGSNQPQHF. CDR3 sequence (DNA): TGTGCCAGCAGCCCGACCGGGACAGGGTCTAATCAGCCCCAGCATTTT.

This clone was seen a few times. CDR3 residues: CASSLDQLGENTEAFF. The CDR3 coding sequence is TGTGCCAGCAGCTTAGATCAGCTAGGGGAAAACACTGAAGCTTTCTTT. This sequence joins TRBV11-2 and TRBJ1-1; the D gene is possibly TRBD1 (5 bases). Germline assignment: CDR1 SGHAT and CDR2 FQNNGV. V was clipped by 0 bases and J by 2 bases, with 13 bases between them. The CDR3 runs 16 residues. Full variable domain (rest looked up from reference TRBV11-2 and TRBJ1-1): EAGVAQSPRYKIIEKRQSVAFWCNPISGHATLYWYQQILGQGPKLLIQFQNNGVVDDSQLPKDRFSAERLKGVDSTLKIQPAKLEDSAVYLCASSLDQLGENTEAFFGQGTRLTVV.

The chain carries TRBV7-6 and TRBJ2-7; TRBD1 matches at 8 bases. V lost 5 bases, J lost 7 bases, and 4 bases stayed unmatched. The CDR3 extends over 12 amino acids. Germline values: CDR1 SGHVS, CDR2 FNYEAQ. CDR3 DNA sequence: TGTGCCAGCAGCCTGACAGGGGTAGAGCAGTACTTC. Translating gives CASSLTGVEQYF.

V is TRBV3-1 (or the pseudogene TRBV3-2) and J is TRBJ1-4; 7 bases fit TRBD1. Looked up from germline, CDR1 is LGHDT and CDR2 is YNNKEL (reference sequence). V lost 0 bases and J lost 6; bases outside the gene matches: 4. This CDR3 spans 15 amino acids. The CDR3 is CASSQEWQGDEKLFF. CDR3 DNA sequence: TGTGCCAGCAGCCAAGAGTGGCAGGGGGATGAAAAACTGTTTTTT.

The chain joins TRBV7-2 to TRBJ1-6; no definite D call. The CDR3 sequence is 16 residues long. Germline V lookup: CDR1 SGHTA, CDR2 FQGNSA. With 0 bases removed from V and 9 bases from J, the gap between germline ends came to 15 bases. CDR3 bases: TGTGCCAGCAGCTTAGCCCCCTTGGGTTCGGGTTCACCCCTCCACTTT. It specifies CASSLAPLGSGSPLHF.

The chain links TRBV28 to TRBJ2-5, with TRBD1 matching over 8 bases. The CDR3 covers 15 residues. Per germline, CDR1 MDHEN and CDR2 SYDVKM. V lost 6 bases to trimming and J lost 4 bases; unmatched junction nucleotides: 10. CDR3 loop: CASRETTGAGETQYF. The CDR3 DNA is TGTGCCAGCAGGGAGACGACAGGGGCCGGAGAGACCCAGTACTTC.

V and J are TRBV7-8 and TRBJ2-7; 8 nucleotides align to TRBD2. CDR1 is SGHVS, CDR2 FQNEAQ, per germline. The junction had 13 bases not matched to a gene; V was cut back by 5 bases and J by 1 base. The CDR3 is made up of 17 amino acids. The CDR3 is CASSRRRDPGGSYEQYF. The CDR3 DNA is TGTGCCAGCAGCCGGCGCAGGGATCCGGGGGGGTCCTACGAGCAGTACTTC.

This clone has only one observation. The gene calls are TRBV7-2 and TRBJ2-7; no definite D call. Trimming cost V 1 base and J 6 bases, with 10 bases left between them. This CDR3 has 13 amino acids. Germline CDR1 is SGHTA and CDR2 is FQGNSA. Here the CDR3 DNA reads TGTGCCAGCAGCTTAGTAGCCTTCGGCGAGCAGTACTTC. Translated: CASSLVAFGEQYF.

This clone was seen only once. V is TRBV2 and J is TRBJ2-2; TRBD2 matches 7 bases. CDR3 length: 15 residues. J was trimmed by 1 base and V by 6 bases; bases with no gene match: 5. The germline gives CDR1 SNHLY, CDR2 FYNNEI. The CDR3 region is CASREGGGNTGELFF. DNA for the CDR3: TGTGCCAGCAGGGAGGGCGGGGGGAACACCGGGGAGCTGTTTTTT.